The TCR beta chain under discussion was sequenced for a study of Graves' ophthalmopathy and Graves' hyperthyroidism. To note about this clonotype: Antigen unknown.

With V trimmed by 5 bases and J by 5 bases, 14 bases remained unmatched. Germline values: CDR1 SQVTM, CDR2 ANQGSEA. CDR3 size: 16 residues. Overall study findings and caveats: Appearing in blood as well were most expanded thyroid clonotypes above 0.001 frequency.

CDR3 regions of TCR beta were amplified from RNA transcripts. An opening RT-PCR round employed HTBI primers and preceded a second-round multiplex PCR. A single record per CDR3 protein comes from TCRdb applying MiXCR to the multiplex PCR reads. The repertoire includes around 1.1 million distinct CDR3 sequences, 35% to 45% of them detected once, and roughly 10% sits in the top ten. The origin of this receptor is an adult man with Graves' hyperthyroidism. The sequencing sample was made of peripheral blood or thyroid tissue (not recorded which). The rearrangement joins TRBV29-1 to TRBJ2-5; TRBD1 matches 10 bases. The CDR3 bases are TGCAGCGTTAGGGGTGGTGGGACAGGGGTATGGGAGACCCAGTACTTC. It codes for CSVRGGGTGVWETQYF.